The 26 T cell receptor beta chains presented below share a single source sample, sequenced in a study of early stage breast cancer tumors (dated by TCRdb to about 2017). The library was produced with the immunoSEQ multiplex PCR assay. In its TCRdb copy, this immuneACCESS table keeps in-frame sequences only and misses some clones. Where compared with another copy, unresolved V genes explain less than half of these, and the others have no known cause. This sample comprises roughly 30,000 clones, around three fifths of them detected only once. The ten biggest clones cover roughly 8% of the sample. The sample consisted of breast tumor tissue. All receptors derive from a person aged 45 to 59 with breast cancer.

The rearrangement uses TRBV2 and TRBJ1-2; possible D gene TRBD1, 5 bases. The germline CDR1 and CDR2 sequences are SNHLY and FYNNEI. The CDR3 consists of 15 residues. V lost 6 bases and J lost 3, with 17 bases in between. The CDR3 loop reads CASRRYVGGDYGYTF. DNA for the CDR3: TGTGCCAGCAGGCGCTACGTGGGAGGGGACTATGGCTACACCTTC.

Written as DNA, the CDR3 is TGTGCCAGCAGCAACGGACAGGGCCAAGAGACCCAGTACTTC. It translates to CASSNGQGQETQYF. The chain recombines TRBV7-8 with TRBJ2-5; 8 nucleotides agree with TRBD1. Trimming removed 5 bases from V and 1 base from J; junction bases left unmatched: 3. Per germline, CDR1 SGHVS and CDR2 FQNEAQ. The CDR3 runs 14 residues.

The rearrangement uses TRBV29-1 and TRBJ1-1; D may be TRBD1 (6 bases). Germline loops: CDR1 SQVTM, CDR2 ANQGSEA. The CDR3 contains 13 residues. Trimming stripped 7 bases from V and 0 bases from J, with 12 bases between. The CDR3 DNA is TGCAGCGGTGCGGGACACCTGAACACTGAAGCTTTCTTT. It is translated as CSGAGHLNTEAFF.

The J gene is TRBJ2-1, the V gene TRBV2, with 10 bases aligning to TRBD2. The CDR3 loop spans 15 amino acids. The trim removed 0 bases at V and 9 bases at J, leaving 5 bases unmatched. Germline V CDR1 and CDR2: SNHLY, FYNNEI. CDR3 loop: CASSEAKAGGGEQFF. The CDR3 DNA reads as TGTGCCAGCAGTGAAGCAAAAGCGGGAGGGGGTGAGCAGTTCTTC. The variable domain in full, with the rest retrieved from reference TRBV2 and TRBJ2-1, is EPEVTQTPSHQVTQMGQEVILRCVPISNHLYFYWYRQILGQKVEFLVSFYNNEISEKSEIFDDQFSVERPDGSNFTLKIRSTKLEDSAMYFCASSEAKAGGGEQFFGPGTRLTVL.

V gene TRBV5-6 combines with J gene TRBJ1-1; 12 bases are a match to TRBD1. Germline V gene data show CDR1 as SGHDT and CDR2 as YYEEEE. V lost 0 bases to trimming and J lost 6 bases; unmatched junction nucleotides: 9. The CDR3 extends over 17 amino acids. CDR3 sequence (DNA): TGTGCCAGCAGCTTGGAGAGGGACAGGGGGCGCCGATCTGAAGCTTTCTTT. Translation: CASSLERDRGRRSEAFF.

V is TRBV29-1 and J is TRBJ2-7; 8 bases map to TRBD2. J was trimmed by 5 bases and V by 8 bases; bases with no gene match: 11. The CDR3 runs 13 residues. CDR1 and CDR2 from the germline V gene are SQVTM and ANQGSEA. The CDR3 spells CSFSGGPINEQYF. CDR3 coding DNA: TGCAGCTTTTCGGGAGGGCCGATTAACGAGCAGTACTTC.

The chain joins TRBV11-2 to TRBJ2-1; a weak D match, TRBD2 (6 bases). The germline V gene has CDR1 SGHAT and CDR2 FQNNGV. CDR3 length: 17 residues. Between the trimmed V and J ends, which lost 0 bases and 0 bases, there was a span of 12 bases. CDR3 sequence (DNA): TGTGCCAGCAGCTTAGAACCGGGACTGCTCTCCTACAATGAGCAGTTCTTC. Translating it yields CASSLEPGLLSYNEQFF.

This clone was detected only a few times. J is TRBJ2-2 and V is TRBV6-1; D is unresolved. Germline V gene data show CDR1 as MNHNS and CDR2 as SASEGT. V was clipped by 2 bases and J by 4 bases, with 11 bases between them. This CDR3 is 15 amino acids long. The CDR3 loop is CASSETGSITGELFF. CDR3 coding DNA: TGTGCCAGCAGTGAAACGGGCTCCATCACCGGGGAGCTGTTTTTT.

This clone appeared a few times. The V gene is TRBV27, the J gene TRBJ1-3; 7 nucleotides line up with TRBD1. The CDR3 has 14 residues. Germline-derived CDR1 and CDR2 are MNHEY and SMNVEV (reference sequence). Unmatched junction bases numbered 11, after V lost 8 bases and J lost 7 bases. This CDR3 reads CASSLDRRSNTIYF. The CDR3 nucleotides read TGTGCCAGCTCGTTGGACAGGAGATCGAACACCATATATTTT.

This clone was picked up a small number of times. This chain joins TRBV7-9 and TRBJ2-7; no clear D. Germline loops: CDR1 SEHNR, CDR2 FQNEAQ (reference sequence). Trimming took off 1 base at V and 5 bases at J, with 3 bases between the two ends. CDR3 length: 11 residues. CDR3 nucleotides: TGTGCCAGCAGCTTAGGAGACGAGCAGTACTTC. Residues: CASSLGDEQYF.

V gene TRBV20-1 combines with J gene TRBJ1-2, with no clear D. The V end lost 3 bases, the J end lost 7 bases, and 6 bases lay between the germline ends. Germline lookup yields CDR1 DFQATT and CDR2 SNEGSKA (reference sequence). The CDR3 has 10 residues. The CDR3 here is CSASWVGYTF. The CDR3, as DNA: TGCAGTGCTAGTTGGGTTGGCTACACCTTC.

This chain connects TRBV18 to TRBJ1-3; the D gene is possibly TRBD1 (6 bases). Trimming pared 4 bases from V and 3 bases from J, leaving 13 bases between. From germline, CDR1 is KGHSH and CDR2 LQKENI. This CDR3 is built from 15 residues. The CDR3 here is CASSLQGGGGNTIYF. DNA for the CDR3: TGTGCCAGCTCACTACAGGGTGGCGGTGGAAACACCATATATTTT.

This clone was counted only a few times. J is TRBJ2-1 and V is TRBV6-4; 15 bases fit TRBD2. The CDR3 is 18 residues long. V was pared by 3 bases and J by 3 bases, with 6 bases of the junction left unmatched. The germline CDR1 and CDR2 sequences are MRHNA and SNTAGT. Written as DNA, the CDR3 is TGTGCCAGCAGTGAGCGAGGACTAGCGGGAGGGAACTACAATGAGCAGTTCTTC. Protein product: CASSERGLAGGNYNEQFF.

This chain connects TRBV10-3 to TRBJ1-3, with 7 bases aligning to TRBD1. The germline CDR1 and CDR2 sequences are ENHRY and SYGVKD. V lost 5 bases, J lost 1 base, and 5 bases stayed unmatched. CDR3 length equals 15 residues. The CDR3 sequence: CAISRQGRSGNTIYF. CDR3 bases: TGTGCCATCAGTAGACAGGGCCGGTCTGGAAACACCATATATTTT.

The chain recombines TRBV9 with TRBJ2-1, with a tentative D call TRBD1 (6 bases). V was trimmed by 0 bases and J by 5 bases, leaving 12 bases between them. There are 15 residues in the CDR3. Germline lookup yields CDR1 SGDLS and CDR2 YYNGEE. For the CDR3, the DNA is TGTGCCAGCAGCGTAGCCCCATGGACAGACAATGAGCAGTTCTTC. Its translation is CASSVAPWTDNEQFF.

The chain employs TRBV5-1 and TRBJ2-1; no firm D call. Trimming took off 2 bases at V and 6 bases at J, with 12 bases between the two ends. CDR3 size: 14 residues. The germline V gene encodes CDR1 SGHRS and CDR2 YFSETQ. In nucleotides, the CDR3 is TGCGCCAGCAGCTTATTCAGCGACCGCAATGAGCAGTTCTTC. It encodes CASSLFSDRNEQFF.

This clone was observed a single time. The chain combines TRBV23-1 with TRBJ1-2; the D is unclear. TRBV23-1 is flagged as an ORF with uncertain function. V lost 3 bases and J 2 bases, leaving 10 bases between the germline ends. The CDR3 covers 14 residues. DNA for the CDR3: TGCGCCAGCAGTCATCCGACCGAGAACTATGGCTACACCTTC. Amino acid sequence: CASSHPTENYGYTF.

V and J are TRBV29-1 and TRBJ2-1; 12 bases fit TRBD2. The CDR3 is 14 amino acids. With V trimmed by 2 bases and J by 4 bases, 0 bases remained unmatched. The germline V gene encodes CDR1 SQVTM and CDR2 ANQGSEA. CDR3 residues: CSVELAGGYNEQFF. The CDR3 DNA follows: TGCAGCGTTGAACTAGCGGGAGGGTACAATGAGCAGTTCTTC.

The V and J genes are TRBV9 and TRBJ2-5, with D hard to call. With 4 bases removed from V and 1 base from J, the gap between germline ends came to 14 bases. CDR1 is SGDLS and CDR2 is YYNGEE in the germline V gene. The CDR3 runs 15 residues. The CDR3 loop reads CASSLEMGFQETQYF. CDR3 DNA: TGTGCCAGCAGCTTAGAGATGGGGTTCCAAGAGACCCAGTACTTC.

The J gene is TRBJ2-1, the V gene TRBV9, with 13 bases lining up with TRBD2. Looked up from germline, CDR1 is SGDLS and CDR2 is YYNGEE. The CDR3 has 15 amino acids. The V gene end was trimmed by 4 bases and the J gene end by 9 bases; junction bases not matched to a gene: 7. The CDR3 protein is CASSPTTSGRPEQFF. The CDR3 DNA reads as TGTGCCAGCAGCCCCACGACTAGCGGGAGGCCTGAGCAGTTCTTC. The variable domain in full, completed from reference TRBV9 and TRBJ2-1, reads DSGVTQTPKHLITATGQRVTLRCSPRSGDLSVYWYQQSLDQGLQFLIQYYNGEERAKGNILERFSAQQFPDLHSELNLSSLELGDSALYFCASSPTTSGRPEQFFGPGTRLTVL.

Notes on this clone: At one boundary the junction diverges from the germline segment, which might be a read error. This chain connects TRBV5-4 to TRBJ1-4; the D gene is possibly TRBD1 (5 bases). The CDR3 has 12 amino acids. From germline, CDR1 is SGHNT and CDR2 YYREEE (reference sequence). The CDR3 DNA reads TGTGCCAGCAGCCCAGACGGACAACACTCCACTTTT. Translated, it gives CASSPDGQHSTF.

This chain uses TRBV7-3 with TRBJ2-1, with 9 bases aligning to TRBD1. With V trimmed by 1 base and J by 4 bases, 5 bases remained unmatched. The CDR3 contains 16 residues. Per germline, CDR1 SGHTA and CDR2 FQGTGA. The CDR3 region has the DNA TGTGCCAGCAGCTTAAAAGGGACAGGGATTTACAATGAGCAGTTCTTC. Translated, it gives CASSLKGTGIYNEQFF.

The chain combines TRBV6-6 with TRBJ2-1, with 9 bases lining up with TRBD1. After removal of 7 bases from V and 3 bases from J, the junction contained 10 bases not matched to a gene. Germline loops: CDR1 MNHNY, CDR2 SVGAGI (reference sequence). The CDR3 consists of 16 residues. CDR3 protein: CASTNTGTGHYNEQFF. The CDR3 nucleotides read TGTGCCAGCACCAATACCGGGACAGGGCACTACAATGAGCAGTTCTTC.

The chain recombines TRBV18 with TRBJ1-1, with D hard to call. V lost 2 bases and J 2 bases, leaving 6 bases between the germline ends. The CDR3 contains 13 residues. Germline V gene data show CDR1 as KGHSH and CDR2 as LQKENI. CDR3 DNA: TGTGCCAGCTCACCAAACAGTAACACTGAAGCTTTCTTT. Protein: CASSPNSNTEAFF.

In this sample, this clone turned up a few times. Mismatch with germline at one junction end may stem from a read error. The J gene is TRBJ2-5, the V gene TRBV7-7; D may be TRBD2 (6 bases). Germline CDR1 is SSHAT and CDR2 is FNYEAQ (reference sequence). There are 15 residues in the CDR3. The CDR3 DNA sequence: TGTGCTAGCAGCAGCTTGGGGGGACGAGGAGAGACCCAGTACTTC. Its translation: CASSSLGGRGETQYF.

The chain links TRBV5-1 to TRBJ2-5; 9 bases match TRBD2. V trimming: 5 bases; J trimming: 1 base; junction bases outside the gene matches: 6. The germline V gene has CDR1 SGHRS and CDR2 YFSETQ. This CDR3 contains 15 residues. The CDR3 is CASRNLAGSQETQYF. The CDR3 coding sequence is TGCGCCAGCAGAAACCTAGCGGGATCCCAAGAGACCCAGTACTTC.